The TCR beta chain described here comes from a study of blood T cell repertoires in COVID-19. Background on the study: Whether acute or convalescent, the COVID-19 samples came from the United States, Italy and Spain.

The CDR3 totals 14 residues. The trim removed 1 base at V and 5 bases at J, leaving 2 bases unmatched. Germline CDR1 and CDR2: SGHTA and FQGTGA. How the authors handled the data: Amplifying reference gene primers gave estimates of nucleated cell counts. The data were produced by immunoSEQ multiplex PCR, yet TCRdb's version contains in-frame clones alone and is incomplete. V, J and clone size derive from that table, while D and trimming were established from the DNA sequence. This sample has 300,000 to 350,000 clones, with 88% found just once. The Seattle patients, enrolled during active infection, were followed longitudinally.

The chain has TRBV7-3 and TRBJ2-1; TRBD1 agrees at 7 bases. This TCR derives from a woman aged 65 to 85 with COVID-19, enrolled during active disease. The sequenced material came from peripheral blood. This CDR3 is CASSLSDRDNEQFF. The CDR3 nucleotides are TGTGCCAGCAGCTTAAGTGACAGGGACAATGAGCAGTTCTTC.